These 18 T cell receptor beta chains were all obtained from the same sample, sequenced in a study of cytomegalovirus exposure and HLA in healthy donors. 60 Vbeta and 13 Jbeta primers were used in PCR. Assay used: immunoSEQ multiplex PCR; TCRdb lists only in-frame clones, some missing. In the table there are under 200,000 clones, approximately 86% of which are singletons. Sequenced input: PBMCs. The receptor set was obtained from a woman aged 25 to 39 in good health and CMV-seronegative.

V usage is TRBV5-1 and J usage is TRBJ2-2, with TRBD1 as a possible D gene (6 bases). V was clipped by 0 bases and J by 0 bases, with 9 bases between them. CDR1 and CDR2 (germline): SGHRS, YFSETQ. The CDR3 is 16 amino acids. The CDR3 is CASSLGQATNTGELFF. CDR3 DNA: TGCGCCAGCAGCTTGGGACAGGCTACGAACACCGGGGAGCTGTTTTTT.

The chain combines TRBV7-9 with TRBJ1-1; D gene ambiguous. The CDR3 extends over 13 amino acids. Per germline, CDR1 SEHNR and CDR2 FQNEAQ (reference sequence). Trimming took 1 base from V and 4 from J, leaving 7 bases between them. DNA of the CDR3: TGTGCCAGCAGCTTAGGGGAGGGCACTGAAGCTTTCTTT. It codes for CASSLGEGTEAFF. The full variable domain, rest sourced from reference TRBV7-9 and TRBJ1-1, is DTGVSQNPRHKITKRGQNVTFRCDPISEHNRLYWYRQTLGQGPEFLTYFQNEAQLEKSRLLSDRFSAERPKGSFSTLEIQRTEQGDSAMYLCASSLGEGTEAFFGQGTRLTVV.

The chain recombines TRBV28 with TRBJ1-3, with 10 bases that match TRBD1. The CDR3 runs to 17 residues. Germline V gene sequence: CDR1 MDHEN, CDR2 SYDVKM. V dropped 2 bases and J dropped 0; count of bases not matched to a gene: 4. The CDR3, as DNA: TGTGCCAGCAGTTTAAGGACAGGGGGTGTCTCTGGAAACACCATATATTTT. This codes for CASSLRTGGVSGNTIYF.

V and J are TRBV7-9 and TRBJ2-1, with 14 bases lining up with TRBD2. V shed 0 bases and J 10 bases; nucleotides not matched to a gene: 8. Germline assignment: CDR1 SEHNR and CDR2 FQNEAQ (reference sequence). The CDR3 runs 17 residues. The CDR3 DNA reads TGTGCCAGCAGCTTAGCGCCGGGACTAGCGGGAGTTTGGGAGCAGTTCTTC. Protein product: CASSLAPGLAGVWEQFF. Full variable domain (remainder filled in from reference TRBV7-9 and TRBJ2-1): DTGVSQNPRHKITKRGQNVTFRCDPISEHNRLYWYRQTLGQGPEFLTYFQNEAQLEKSRLLSDRFSAERPKGSFSTLEIQRTEQGDSAMYLCASSLAPGLAGVWEQFFGPGTRLTVL.

The V gene is TRBV7-2, the J gene TRBJ2-7; 8 nucleotides match TRBD2. Germline loops: CDR1 SGHTA, CDR2 FQGNSA. Unmatched junction bases numbered 2, after V lost 1 base and J lost 0 bases. The CDR3 contains 15 residues. The CDR3 DNA is TGTGCCAGCAGCTTAGGCGGACTAGCCTCCTACGAGCAGTACTTC. It encodes CASSLGGLASYEQYF.

This chain uses TRBV28 with TRBJ2-7, with a weak D call TRBD2 (6 bases). Trimming removed 2 bases from V and 2 bases from J, with 10 bases in between. The germline V gene has CDR1 MDHEN and CDR2 SYDVKM. The CDR3 is 14 residues long. CDR3 in amino acids: CASSLGGDAYEQYF. The CDR3 bases are TGTGCCAGCAGTTTAGGAGGGGACGCCTACGAGCAGTACTTC. Complete variable domain (other parts from reference TRBV28 and TRBJ2-7): DVKVTQSSRYLVKRTGEKVFLECVQDMDHENMFWYRQDPGLGLRLIYFSYDVKMKEKGDIPEGYSVSREKKERFSLILESASTNQTSMYLCASSLGGDAYEQYFGPGTRLTVT.

The chain has TRBV10-2 and TRBJ2-7; D is uncertain. V gave up 3 bases and J gave up 0 bases, with 15 bases separating them. The CDR3 is 16 residues long. Germline V gives CDR1 WSHSY, CDR2 SAAADI. This CDR3 is CASSELSRKSSYEQYF. DNA for the CDR3: TGCGCCAGCAGTGAATTAAGCAGGAAGAGCTCCTACGAGCAGTACTTC.

This clone was counted once. One junction end disagrees with the germline gene, perhaps due to a read error. The CDR3 spells CSSSLRTSTNIQYF. CDR3 nucleotides: TGTTCCAGCAGCTTAAGGACTAGCACGAACATTCAGTACTTC. The chain combines TRBV7-9 with TRBJ2-4; 8 bases agree with TRBD2. This CDR3 region has 14 residues. Germline V gene lookup returns CDR1 SEHNR and CDR2 FQNEAQ (reference sequence).

V is TRBV5-4 and J is TRBJ2-7; D unresolved. CDR3 length: 15 residues. CDR1 is SGHNT and CDR2 is YYREEE in the germline V gene (reference sequence). V gave up 2 bases and J gave up 0 bases, with 12 bases separating them. CDR3 loop: CASSLYGYSSYEQYF. DNA of the CDR3: TGTGCCAGCAGCTTATACGGGTATAGCTCCTACGAGCAGTACTTC.

This sequence joins TRBV7-9 and TRBJ2-3; no definite D call. The CDR3 totals 14 residues. CDR1 is SEHNR and CDR2 is FQNEAQ in the germline V gene (reference sequence). Trimming left V 2 bases short and J 2 bases short, with 8 bases between. CDR3 nucleotides: TGTGCCAGCAGCTTAAACAGTTACACAGATACGCAGTATTTT. This encodes CASSLNSYTDTQYF.

The rearrangement links TRBV2 to TRBJ2-2; 14 nucleotides line up with TRBD2. Losses at the gene ends were 9 bases for V and 0 bases for J; bases not matched to a gene: 9. This CDR3 has 18 residues. Germline V gene sequence: CDR1 SNHLY, CDR2 FYNNEI. As DNA, the CDR3 is TGTGCCAGTACGGGGACTAGCGGGAGTAGAGCGAACACCGGGGAGCTGTTTTTT. Amino acids: CASTGTSGSRANTGELFF.

This clone was seen just once. This rearrangement joins TRBV28 to TRBJ2-1, with 7 bases matching TRBD1. CDR1 MDHEN and CDR2 SYDVKM come from the germline V gene. J lost 5 bases, V lost 6 bases, and 13 bases had no gene match. The CDR3 covers 16 residues. The CDR3 DNA is TGTGCCAGCAGGGGACAGCCCGTAGGGTCCCACAATGAGCAGTTCTTC. Amino acid sequence: CASRGQPVGSHNEQFF.

CDR3 in DNA: TGTGCCAGCAGTGTGGGGCCGTTTGAGACCCAGTACTTC. Translated, it gives CASSVGPFETQYF. The rearrangement joins TRBV2 to TRBJ2-5; the D gene is possibly TRBD1 (5 bases). Trimming pared 4 bases from V and 5 bases from J, leaving 11 bases between. CDR1 is SNHLY, CDR2 FYNNEI, per germline. The CDR3 is made up of 13 amino acids.

This chain uses TRBV30 with TRBJ2-5; D may be TRBD2 (6 bases). V gave up 0 bases and J gave up 1 base, with 9 bases separating them. This CDR3 is built from 14 residues. Germline-derived CDR1 and CDR2 are GTSNPN and SVGIG (reference sequence). The DNA of the CDR3 is TGTGCCTGGAGTGTAGGAGGGGTCCAAGAGACCCAGTACTTC. Translated, it gives CAWSVGGVQETQYF.

This clone came up a few times. The rearrangement joins TRBV7-3 to TRBJ2-2; tentative D call: TRBD1 (6 bases). This CDR3 is built from 17 residues. CDR1 and CDR2 (germline): SGHTA, FQGTGA. V was pared by 4 bases and J by 2 bases, with 17 bases between. For the CDR3, the DNA is TGTGCCAGCAGCTACCATTCCGGGACAATTAACACCGGGGAGCTGTTTTTT. Its protein is CASSYHSGTINTGELFF.

The chain is built from TRBV19 and TRBJ2-7; 7 nucleotides align to TRBD1. Trimming took 0 bases from V and 1 from J; bases not matched to a gene: 6. This CDR3 has 16 residues. Germline V gene data show CDR1 as LNHDA and CDR2 as SQIVND (reference sequence). The CDR3 protein is CASSIDLGTASYEQYF. The CDR3, as DNA: TGTGCCAGTAGTATAGACCTCGGGACAGCTTCCTACGAGCAGTACTTC.

V and J are TRBV19 and TRBJ1-1; D is uncertain. The germline V and J ends were trimmed by 5 bases and 2 bases, with 9 bases remaining between them. The CDR3 has 13 residues. CDR1 is LNHDA and CDR2 is SQIVND in the germline V gene (reference sequence). In nucleotides, the CDR3 is TGTGCCAGTAGTGTTGGGCTTAACACTGAAGCTTTCTTT. Translating gives CASSVGLNTEAFF.

The chain joins TRBV9 to TRBJ1-2, with 7 nucleotides matching TRBD1. V shed 2 bases and J 4 bases; nucleotides not matched to a gene: 8. Germline V gene data show CDR1 as SGDLS and CDR2 as YYNGEE. The CDR3 contains 15 residues. CDR3 region: CASSVESTGLYGYTF. The CDR3 nucleotides read TGTGCCAGCAGCGTCGAATCGACAGGGCTCTATGGCTACACCTTC.